Below, 20 T cell receptor beta chains from the same sample are listed, as sequenced in a study of OX40 agonist ivuxolimab in advanced cancers. TCRdb's table, derived via immunoSEQ multiplex PCR, lists solely in-frame clones and lacks some. In the table there are 60,000 or so clones, around 90% of which are singletons. The sample was CD4+ or CD8+ T cells sorted from blood, taken in a trial of the OX40 agonist ivuxolimab. The receptors come from an adult with an advanced solid tumor such as melanoma, head and neck, liver or kidney cancer.

The V and J genes are TRBV7-2 and TRBJ2-1; 7 bases match TRBD1. CDR1 SGHTA and CDR2 FQGNSA come from the germline V gene. The junction had 8 bases not matched to a gene; V was cut back by 5 bases and J by 4 bases. This CDR3 is 15 amino acids long. In nucleotides, the CDR3 is TGTGCCAGCAGCCTTCGCAGGGGGAAGTACAATGAGCAGTTCTTC. Translating gives CASSLRRGKYNEQFF.

V usage is TRBV28 and J usage is TRBJ2-7; D call uncertain. The CDR3 length is 14 residues. CDR1 and CDR2 from the germline V gene are MDHEN and SYDVKM. V was trimmed by 1 base and J by 3 bases, leaving 10 bases between them. CDR3 in amino acids: CASSLFNWSYEQYF. DNA for the CDR3: TGTGCCAGCAGTTTATTTAATTGGAGCTACGAGCAGTACTTC.

This clone occurred once. The V call is TRBV7-9, the J call TRBJ2-2, with 10 bases fitting TRBD2. This CDR3 contains 16 residues. J gave up 5 bases and V 3 bases, and 6 bases lay outside the gene matches. Germline V CDR1 and CDR2: SEHNR, FQNEAQ (reference sequence). The CDR3 loop reads CASSLVAGGWTGELFF. CDR3 sequence (DNA): TGTGCCAGCAGCTTGGTAGCGGGAGGTTGGACCGGGGAGCTGTTTTTT.

The CDR3 here is CAIMGQTYGYTF. The CDR3 region has the DNA TGTGCCATCATGGGACAGACCTATGGCTACACCTTC. This chain joins TRBV10-3 and TRBJ1-2; 7 bases map to TRBD1. Germline V gene data show CDR1 as ENHRY and CDR2 as SYGVKD. The CDR3 covers 12 residues. After removal of 7 bases from V and 4 bases from J, the junction contained 3 bases not matched to a gene.

The genes are TRBV27 and TRBJ2-7; 11 nucleotides match TRBD2. V dropped 6 bases and J dropped 3; count of bases not matched to a gene: 13. Germline CDR1 MNHEY, CDR2 SMNVEV (reference sequence). This CDR3 comprises 17 residues. CDR3 sequence reads: CASSLGPLAGGFYEQYF. The CDR3 nucleotides are TGTGCCAGCAGCCTAGGCCCCCTAGCGGGAGGTTTCTACGAGCAGTACTTC.

This sequence joins TRBV9 and TRBJ2-2, with unresolved D. The CDR3 is made up of 14 amino acids. Per the germline V gene, CDR1 is SGDLS and CDR2 is YYNGEE. V gave up 0 bases and J gave up 1 base, with 4 bases separating them. This CDR3 is CASSVGRNTGELFF. CDR3 coding DNA: TGTGCCAGCAGCGTAGGGCGGAACACCGGGGAGCTGTTTTTT.

The J gene is TRBJ1-2, the V gene TRBV7-9; D gene ambiguous. Germline CDR1 and CDR2: SEHNR and FQNEAQ (reference sequence). The germline V and J ends were trimmed by 4 bases and 6 bases, with 6 bases remaining between them. This CDR3 is 11 amino acids long. CDR3 region: CASSYNDGYTF. The CDR3 bases are TGTGCCAGCAGCTATAATGATGGCTACACCTTC.

This CDR3 reads CASEGQGGTVNQPQHF. In DNA, the CDR3 is TGTGCCAGCGAGGGACAGGGGGGGACTGTAAATCAGCCCCAGCATTTT. This sequence joins TRBV2 and TRBJ1-5; 11 nucleotides line up with TRBD1. With V trimmed by 8 bases and J by 4 bases, 10 bases remained unmatched. The CDR3 loop spans 16 amino acids. CDR1 and CDR2 (germline): SNHLY, FYNNEI. Full variable domain (missing parts from reference TRBV2 and TRBJ1-5): EPEVTQTPSHQVTQMGQEVILRCVPISNHLYFYWYRQILGQKVEFLVSFYNNEISEKSEIFDDQFSVERPDGSNFTLKIRSTKLEDSAMYFCASEGQGGTVNQPQHFGDGTRLSIL.

This clone was seen only a few times. The chain recombines TRBV11-1 with TRBJ2-3; D is unresolved. Trimming removed 0 bases at V and 2 bases at J, with 6 bases between. Germline-derived CDR1 and CDR2 are SGHAT and FQDESV (reference sequence). This CDR3 is built from 14 residues. This CDR3 reads CASSLALHTDTQYF. The CDR3 DNA is TGTGCCAGCAGCTTAGCCCTTCACACAGATACGCAGTATTTT.

The chain employs TRBV28 and TRBJ1-1; 7 bases align to TRBD1. The CDR3 has 16 residues. Trimming removed 3 bases from V and 0 bases from J; junction bases left unmatched: 7. The germline CDR1 and CDR2 sequences are MDHEN and SYDVKM. The CDR3 DNA reads TGTGCCAGCAGTTTCGGACAGGCAGGAATGAACACTGAAGCTTTCTTT. Amino acids: CASSFGQAGMNTEAFF.

This clone was recorded once. This chain joins TRBV7-3 and TRBJ2-7; D not certain. CDR3 length: 14 amino acids. The V and J ends lost 1 base and 2 bases respectively, with 9 bases between them. CDR1 is SGHTA, CDR2 FQGTGA, per germline. CDR3: CASSLMAGPYEQYF. The CDR3 nucleotides are TGTGCCAGCAGCTTAATGGCTGGACCCTACGAGCAGTACTTC.

This clone was counted between two and nine times. J is TRBJ1-1 and V is TRBV4-1; 7 bases are a match to TRBD1. The CDR3 totals 16 residues. Losses at the gene ends were 0 bases for V and 8 bases for J; bases not matched to a gene: 12. Germline loops: CDR1 MGHRA, CDR2 YSYEKL. DNA for the CDR3: TGCGCCAGCAGCCAAGAGTTTGGGGACAGTTTAGCCGAAGCTTTCTTT. This sequence encodes CASSQEFGDSLAEAFF.

As concerns this clone: Other DNA sequences within the sample encode an identical CDR3. This chain links TRBV5-1 with TRBJ1-1; tentatively, D is TRBD1 (5 bases). Trimming left V 0 bases short and J 1 base short, with 10 bases between. Germline CDR1 is SGHRS and CDR2 is YFSETQ. The CDR3 spans 15 residues. The CDR3 region has the DNA TGCGCCAGCAGCTTGGTATTTCAGGGGAACACTGAAGCTTTCTTT. Translation: CASSLVFQGNTEAFF.

The V gene is TRBV2, the J gene TRBJ2-1; TRBD2 matches at 9 bases. The V gene's germline CDR1 is SNHLY and CDR2 FYNNEI. J lost 2 bases, V lost 5 bases, and 4 bases had no gene match. CDR3 size: 15 residues. The CDR3: CASSYSGSTYNEQFF. The CDR3 DNA reads TGTGCCAGCAGTTATAGCGGGAGTACCTACAATGAGCAGTTCTTC.

This clone was picked up one time. The chain carries TRBV21-1 and TRBJ2-6; the table names TRBD1, a call not compared with the DNA. TRBV21-1 represents a pseudogene. The CDR3 length is 19 residues. CDR3 region: CASSVRGPSYSSGANVLTF. CDR3 sequence (DNA): TGTGCCAGCAGTGTCAGGGGACCGAGTTATAGCTCTGGGGCCAACGTCCTGACTTTC.

V usage is TRBV5-1 and J usage is TRBJ1-1, with 7 bases that match TRBD1. CDR3 length equals 16 residues. Germline CDR1 and CDR2: SGHRS and YFSETQ. Losses at the gene ends were 0 bases for V and 7 bases for J; bases not matched to a gene: 12. The CDR3 here is CASSLGTGEGLREAFF. The CDR3 DNA reads TGCGCCAGCAGCTTGGGCACAGGGGAAGGTTTACGTGAAGCTTTCTTT.

The gene calls are TRBV28 and TRBJ2-6; D unclear. Trimming removed 5 bases from V and 6 bases from J, with 14 bases in between. This CDR3 region has 15 residues. Germline V gene data show CDR1 as MDHEN and CDR2 as SYDVKM. The CDR3 is CASSPFVPTANVLTF. CDR3 bases: TGTGCCAGCAGTCCCTTCGTGCCTACGGCCAACGTCCTGACTTTC.

V is TRBV11-1 and J is TRBJ2-5; D not certain. Trimming stripped 2 bases from V and 0 bases from J, with 13 bases between. The CDR3 is 16 amino acids. Germline-derived CDR1 and CDR2 are SGHAT and FQDESV (reference sequence). CDR3 DNA: TGTGCCAGCAGCTTAATGGATCTCTCAGACCAAGAGACCCAGTACTTC. As protein: CASSLMDLSDQETQYF.

The genes are TRBV6-5 and TRBJ1-3; no reliable D call. The germline V and J ends were trimmed by 5 bases and 4 bases, with 12 bases remaining between them. In germline, CDR1 is MNHEY, CDR2 SVGAGI. The length of the CDR3 is 14 residues. CDR3 in amino acids: CASSTRERGNTIYF. The CDR3 nucleotides read TGTGCCAGCAGTACTAGGGAGCGCGGAAACACCATATATTTT.

V and J are TRBV18 and TRBJ2-5; D ambiguous. Trimming stripped 3 bases from V and 2 bases from J, with 13 bases between. Germline CDR1 and CDR2: KGHSH and LQKENI. This CDR3 spans 15 amino acids. The CDR3 loop is CASSPSLADQETQYF. DNA for the CDR3: TGTGCCAGCTCACCCAGTTTGGCGGATCAAGAGACCCAGTACTTC.